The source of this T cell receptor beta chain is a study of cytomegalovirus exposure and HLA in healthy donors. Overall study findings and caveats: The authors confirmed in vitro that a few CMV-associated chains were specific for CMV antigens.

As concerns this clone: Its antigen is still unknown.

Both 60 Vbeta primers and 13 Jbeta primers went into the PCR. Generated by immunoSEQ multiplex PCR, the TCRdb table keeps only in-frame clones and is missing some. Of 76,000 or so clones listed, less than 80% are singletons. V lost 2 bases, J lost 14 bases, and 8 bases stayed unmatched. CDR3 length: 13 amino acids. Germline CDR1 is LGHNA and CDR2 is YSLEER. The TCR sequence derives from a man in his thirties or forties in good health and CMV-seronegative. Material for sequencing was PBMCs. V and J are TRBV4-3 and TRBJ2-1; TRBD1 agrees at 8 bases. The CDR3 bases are TGCGCCAGCAGCCAAACCGGGACAGGAAGAAAGTTCTTC. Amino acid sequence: CASSQTGTGRKFF.